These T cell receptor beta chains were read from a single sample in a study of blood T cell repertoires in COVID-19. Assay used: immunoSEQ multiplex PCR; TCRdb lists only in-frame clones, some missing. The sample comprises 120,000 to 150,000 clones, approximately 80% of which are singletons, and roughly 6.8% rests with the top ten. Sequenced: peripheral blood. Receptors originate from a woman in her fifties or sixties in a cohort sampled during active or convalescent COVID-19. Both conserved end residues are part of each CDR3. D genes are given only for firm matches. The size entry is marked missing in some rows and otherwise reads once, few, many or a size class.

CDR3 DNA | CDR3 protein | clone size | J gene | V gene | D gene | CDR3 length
TGCGCCAGCAGTGAGTCGGGGACAGAAGGATTCAATGAGCAGTTCTTC | CASSESGTEGFNEQFF | once | TRBJ2-1 | TRBV10-2 | TRBD1 | 16
TGTGCCAGCAGCAGGACAGGGTTTAGTGAGCAGTTCTTC | CASSRTGFSEQFF | NA | TRBJ2-1 | TRBV7-7 | TRBD1 | 13
TGTGCCAGCAGTCAACTACAGGGGGCGGGGGACACTGAAGCTTTCTTT | CASSQLQGAGDTEAFF | NA | TRBJ1-1 | TRBV6-2/TRBV6-3 | TRBD1 | 16
TGCAGCGTTGCAGCGGGGGGGCTTGGGAGCACAGATACGCAGTATTTT | CSVAAGGLGSTDTQYF | NA | TRBJ2-3 | TRBV29-1 | TRBD2 | 16
TGTGCCAGCAGCTCTCGGACAGGGAACACTGAAGCTTTCTTT | CASSSRTGNTEAFF | few | TRBJ1-1 | TRBV7-8 | TRBD1 | 14
TGCGCCAGCAGCCGAGCCGGGACAGGGGTCCCTGAAGCTTTCTTT | CASSRAGTGVPEAFF | NA | TRBJ1-1 | TRBV4-3 | TRBD1 | 15
TGTGCCAGCAGCGTACGTCCGGGGGGGAACACCGGGGAGCTGTTTTTT | CASSVRPGGNTGELFF | NA | TRBJ2-2 | TRBV9 | TRBD2 | 16
TGTGCCAGCAGGAGGGGGTTAGAGTACGAGCAGTACTTC | CASRRGLEYEQYF | NA | TRBJ2-7 | TRBV6-5 | NA | 13
TGTGCCAGCAGTGGAGGGCTATCCTTCACAGATACGCAGTATTTT | CASSGGLSFTDTQYF | few | TRBJ2-3 | TRBV2 | NA | 15
TGTGCCAGCAGTTCTTTCAGGGGGAACTACAATGAGCAGTTCTTC | CASSSFRGNYNEQFF | NA | TRBJ2-1 | TRBV6-2/TRBV6-3 | TRBD1 | 15
TGTGCCAGCAGCGCCATGGCCCTGAACACTGAAGCTTTCTTT | CASSAMALNTEAFF | NA | TRBJ1-1 | TRBV6-5 | NA | 14
TGTGCCAGCAGTCCATCCCCCGGGGGCAATGAGCAGTTCTTC | CASSPSPGGNEQFF | NA | TRBJ2-1 | TRBV27 | NA | 14
TGTGCCAGTAGCCAACAGGGAATGGACACAGATACGCAGTATTTT | CASSQQGMDTDTQYF | NA | TRBJ2-3 | TRBV19 | NA | 15
TGTGCCAGCAGTAGATCACACGTTAACTATGGCTACACCTTC | CASSRSHVNYGYTF | NA | TRBJ1-2 | TRBV27 | NA | 14
TGTGCCAGCAGCCGCGGGGGGGGCTCTGGAAACACCATATATTTT | CASSRGGGSGNTIYF | NA | TRBJ1-3 | TRBV7-9 | NA | 15
TGCGCCAGCAGCCAAGATTACTCGGGTGACCAGCCCCAGCATTTT | CASSQDYSGDQPQHF | NA | TRBJ1-5 | TRBV4-3 | NA | 15
TGTGCCAGCAGCGTACTGGTAGAGAGCTCTGGAAACACCATATATTTT | CASSVLVESSGNTIYF | NA | TRBJ1-3 | TRBV9 | NA | 16
TGCGCCAGCAGCTTGGCCGGGGTGATCACAGGGAGCTCTGGGGCCAACGTCCTGACTTTC | CASSLAGVITGSSGANVLTF | NA | TRBJ2-6 | TRBV5-1 | NA | 20
TGTGCCAGCAGACCACTGCCGGGACATGGAGAGGGAGACACGCAGTATTTT | CASRPLPGHGEGDTQYF | NA | TRBJ2-3 | TRBV27 | NA | 17
TGTGCCAGCAGCGTAGACGGGGGTGGCAATCAGCCCCAGCATTTT | CASSVDGGGNQPQHF | few | TRBJ1-5 | TRBV9 | NA | 15
TGTGCCAGCAGCTTAAATGAGGTGACAGCTCCCCTCCACTTT | CASSLNEVTAPLHF | NA | TRBJ1-6 | TRBV11-2 | NA | 14
TGTGCCAGCTCGAGTGCGGGGGGGTGGAATGAGCAGTTCTTC | CASSSAGGWNEQFF | NA | TRBJ2-1 | TRBV6-6 | TRBD2 | 14
TGTGCCAGCAGAAAGACCCTACAACCGGGACAGCGCTTCTATGGCTACACCTTC | CASRKTLQPGQRFYGYTF | NA | TRBJ1-2 | TRBV21-1 | NA | 18
TGTGCCAGCAGCCAAGATGGGACAGGCGTGACGCAGTATTTT | CASSQDGTGVTQYF | NA | TRBJ2-3 | TRBV3-1/TRBV3-2 | TRBD1 | 14
TGTGCCAGCATGGGGGGGGGCTATGGCTACACCTTC | CASMGGGYGYTF | NA | TRBJ1-2 | TRBV6-5 | NA | 12
TGTGCCAGCAGCTCCCACAGGGGGCAGGGAAAGCAGTACTTC | CASSSHRGQGKQYF | NA | TRBJ2-7 | TRBV16 | TRBD1 | 14
TGTGCCAGTAGTCCCCTCGGGGTAGTAGATACGCAGTATTTT | CASSPLGVVDTQYF | NA | TRBJ2-3 | TRBV19 | NA | 14
TGTGCCAGTACCCAGGGACAGGGAAGGGGCACTGAAGCTTTCTTT | CASTQGQGRGTEAFF | NA | TRBJ1-1 | TRBV19 | TRBD1 | 15
TGTGCCAGCAGTTACTCCGGTAAACGGAGGGCTGATCAGTATTTT | CASSYSGKRRADQYF | few | TRBJ2-3 | TRBV6-5 | NA | 15
TGTGCCAGCAGGGCCGGGACAGCGATCACCGGGGAGCTGTTTTTT | CASRAGTAITGELFF | NA | TRBJ2-2 | TRBV6-5 | TRBD1 | 15
TGCGCCAGCAGCCAAGAAGCGGGCAATCAGCCCCAGCATTTT | CASSQEAGNQPQHF | NA | TRBJ1-5 | TRBV4-3 | NA | 14
TGTGCCAGCAGCGCTACTAGAGCCAAAAACATTCAGTACTTC | CASSATRAKNIQYF | NA | TRBJ2-4 | TRBV7-2 | NA | 14